One and the same sample provided the 27 T cell receptor beta chains below, sequenced in a study of cytomegalovirus exposure and HLA in healthy donors. Both 60 Vbeta primers and 13 Jbeta primers went into the PCR. The assay was immunoSEQ multiplex PCR, and TCRdb's table has in-frame clones only and misses some. Among 50,000 to 65,000 clones, about 71% were seen once, and the ten largest hold 22%. Sequencing input: PBMCs. The receptors derive from a woman between 50 and 59 years old in good health and CMV-seropositive.

This clone was counted a few times. This rearrangement joins TRBV7-9 to TRBJ1-2, with no clear D. Germline loops: CDR1 SEHNR, CDR2 FQNEAQ (reference sequence). The CDR3 length is 16 residues. V was trimmed by 2 bases and J by 8 bases, leaving 21 bases between them. The CDR3 DNA reads TGTGCCAGCAGCTTATACCGCCCCCCGGCTCAGGAAGGCTACACCTTC. Amino acid sequence: CASSLYRPPAQEGYTF.

The rearrangement links TRBV6-1 to TRBJ1-2, with unresolved D. In germline, CDR1 is MNHNS, CDR2 SASEGT. Trimming took 0 bases from V and 6 from J, leaving 8 bases between them. The CDR3 is made up of 13 amino acids. The CDR3 region has the DNA TGTGCCAGCAGTGAAGCAGGAGCAGATGGCTACACCTTC. Translating gives CASSEAGADGYTF.

The J gene is TRBJ2-1, the V gene TRBV4-2, with D possibly TRBD1 on 5 matching bases. V was trimmed by 1 base and J by 2 bases, leaving 9 bases between them. The CDR3 is 15 amino acids. Per germline, CDR1 LGHNA and CDR2 YNFKEQ. The chain's CDR3 is CASSQAQGAYNEQFF. CDR3 nucleotide sequence: TGTGCCAGCAGCCAAGCCCAGGGCGCCTACAATGAGCAGTTCTTC.

This rearrangement joins TRBV7-9 to TRBJ2-7, with TRBD1 matching over 11 bases. The CDR3 has 15 residues. CDR1 and CDR2 from the germline V gene are SEHNR and FQNEAQ (reference sequence). The CDR3 reads CSSSLDGTGGSEQYF. The CDR3 DNA reads TGTTCGAGCAGCTTAGATGGGACAGGGGGGAGTGAGCAGTACTTC.

CDR3 nucleotides: TGTGCCAGCAGTTACCAGGGTTTGGCTAATGAAAAACTGTTTTTT. Protein sequence: CASSYQGLANEKLFF. The gene calls are TRBV6-5 and TRBJ1-4; TRBD1 is a possible D gene (5 bases). Germline V gene sequence: CDR1 MNHEY, CDR2 SVGAGI. CDR3 length equals 15 residues. The V gene lost 2 bases and the J gene lost 3 bases, with 10 bases spanning the gap.

A few counts support this clone. The chain joins TRBV27 to TRBJ1-5; D is unresolved. Germline CDR1 reads MNHEY; CDR2 reads SMNVEV (reference sequence). The CDR3 has 19 amino acids. Trimming stripped 5 bases from V and 0 bases from J, with 23 bases between. CDR3 residues: CASSPYTLSWEGSNQPQHF. CDR3 nucleotides: TGTGCCAGCAGTCCTTACACCCTCTCGTGGGAGGGTAGCAATCAGCCCCAGCATTTT.

The gene calls are TRBV9 and TRBJ2-3; 14 bases align to TRBD2. Germline CDR1 and CDR2: SGDLS and YYNGEE. V dropped 3 bases and J dropped 8; count of bases not matched to a gene: 11. This CDR3 contains 17 residues. For the CDR3, the DNA is TGTGCCAGCAGCGCAGGGACTAGCGGGGGAGGGCCTGGTACGCAGTATTTT. This codes for CASSAGTSGGGPGTQYF.

The chain employs TRBV15 and TRBJ1-2, with a possible D match to TRBD1 (5 bases). Deletions cut 1 base from V and 3 bases from J, with 9 bases between. CDR1 LNHNV and CDR2 YYDKDF come from the germline V gene (reference sequence). The CDR3 has 14 residues. Written as DNA, the CDR3 is TGTGCCACCAGCAGAGGGACATTCGACTATGGCTACACCTTC. It is translated as CATSRGTFDYGYTF. The whole variable domain, remainder taken from reference TRBV15 and TRBJ1-2, is DAMVIQNPRYQVTQFGKPVTLSCSQTLNHNVMYWYQQKSSQAPKLLFHYYDKDFNNEADTPDNFQSRRPNTSFCFLDIRSPGLGDTAMYLCATSRGTFDYGYTFGSGTRLTVV.

This chain connects TRBV5-8 to TRBJ2-5, with 8 bases identical to TRBD2. CDR1 and CDR2 (germline): SGHTS, YDEGEE. The CDR3 runs 16 residues. The V and J ends lost 4 bases and 5 bases, in that order; junction bases with no gene match: 13. The CDR3 DNA is TGTGCCAGCAGCGCAGGAAGGCGGGGGGATGGTGAGACCCAGTACTTC. The encoded protein is CASSAGRRGDGETQYF.

This chain uses TRBV2 with TRBJ1-1; 7 positions agree with TRBD1. CDR1 is SNHLY, CDR2 FYNNEI, per germline. V shed 9 bases and J 4 bases; nucleotides not matched to a gene: 11. The length of the CDR3 is 14 residues. CDR3 protein: CASRRGLGSTEAFF. The CDR3 DNA follows: TGTGCCAGTCGTAGGGGGCTGGGGAGCACTGAAGCTTTCTTT.

The gene calls are TRBV7-2 and TRBJ1-5; D not certain. The V and J ends lost 1 base and 5 bases respectively, with 12 bases between them. The CDR3 spans 15 residues. Per germline, CDR1 SGHTA and CDR2 FQGNSA. DNA for the CDR3: TGTGCCAGCAGCTTAGTCCCCGGGGAGCATCAGCCCCAGCATTTT. This encodes CASSLVPGEHQPQHF. Complete variable domain (other parts from reference TRBV7-2 and TRBJ1-5): GAGVSQSPSNKVTEKGKDVELRCDPISGHTALYWYRQSLGQGLEFLIYFQGNSAPDKSGLPSDRFSAERTGGSVSTLTIQRTQQEDSAVYLCASSLVPGEHQPQHFGDGTRLSIL.

This clone turned up a few times. CDR3 sequence: CASGETDTQYF. The CDR3 bases are TGCGCAAGCGGGGAGACAGATACGCAGTATTTT. The chain combines TRBV10-2 with TRBJ2-3, with 7 bases identical to TRBD2. The V gene's germline CDR1 is WSHSY and CDR2 SAAADI. This CDR3 comprises 11 residues.

A single count supports this clone. This chain joins TRBV7-9 and TRBJ2-2, with a possible D match to TRBD2 (5 bases). Looked up from germline, CDR1 is SEHNR and CDR2 is FQNEAQ (reference sequence). The CDR3 spans 17 residues. Trimming left V 1 base short and J 0 bases short, with 12 bases between. The CDR3 protein is CASSLEVLATNTGELFF. In DNA form, the CDR3 reads TGTGCCAGCAGCTTAGAGGTGTTAGCGACGAACACCGGGGAGCTGTTTTTT.

This sequence joins TRBV6-5 and TRBJ1-2; D ambiguous. V gave up 4 bases and J gave up 4 bases, with 10 bases separating them. In germline, CDR1 is MNHEY, CDR2 SVGAGI. This CDR3 is built from 13 residues. CDR3 amino acids: CASSFHNGYGYTF. The CDR3 region has the DNA TGTGCCAGCAGTTTCCACAATGGCTATGGCTACACCTTC.

The chain combines TRBV30 with TRBJ1-2; a weak D match, TRBD1 (6 bases). Per the germline V gene, CDR1 is GTSNPN and CDR2 is SVGIG (reference sequence). The V end was cut by 2 bases, the J end by 5 bases, with 24 bases between. The CDR3 loop spans 17 amino acids. CDR3 bases: TGTGCCTGGAGTCCAGGACAGACCACTCTAGGGGTGTATGGCTACACCTTC. Amino acids: CAWSPGQTTLGVYGYTF.

The V and J genes are TRBV5-5 and TRBJ1-6; 8 bases align to TRBD1. With 4 bases clipped from V and 7 bases from J, the junction kept 7 bases outside the gene matches. CDR3 length equals 15 residues. The V gene's germline CDR1 is SGHKS and CDR2 YYEKEE (reference sequence). Here the CDR3 DNA reads TGTGCCAGCAGCCTGATGGACAGGGTCAATTCACCCCTCCACTTT. Translating gives CASSLMDRVNSPLHF.

This chain uses TRBV29-1 with TRBJ2-1; no clear D. Between the trimmed V and J ends, which lost 2 bases and 1 base, there was a span of 3 bases. CDR1 SQVTM and CDR2 ANQGSEA come from the germline V gene. This CDR3 is 12 amino acids long. CDR3 loop: CSVERSYNEQFF. CDR3 DNA: TGCAGCGTTGAACGGTCCTACAATGAGCAGTTCTTC.

CDR3 nucleotides: TGTGCCAGCAGTTACGACAGACTCGGCAATCAGCCCCAGCATTTT. Translated: CASSYDRLGNQPQHF. This rearrangement joins TRBV27 to TRBJ1-5; weak D call: TRBD1 (5 bases). The CDR3 runs 15 residues. V was cut by 4 bases and J by 2 bases, with 12 bases left in between. Germline V gene sequence: CDR1 MNHEY, CDR2 SMNVEV (reference sequence).

This clone came up a few times. The chain is built from TRBV19 and TRBJ1-5; possible D gene TRBD1, 5 bases. From germline, CDR1 is LNHDA and CDR2 SQIVND (reference sequence). The CDR3 runs 14 residues. The V end lost 9 bases, the J end lost 5 bases, and 17 bases lay between the germline ends. The CDR3 loop is CASGGWDADQPQHF. The CDR3 DNA reads as TGTGCCAGCGGGGGATGGGACGCCGATCAGCCCCAGCATTTT.

This clone came up a few times. The rearrangement joins TRBV5-1 to TRBJ2-7; D call uncertain. The CDR3 runs 12 residues. Germline-derived CDR1 and CDR2 are SGHRS and YFSETQ. V was cut by 2 bases and J by 6 bases, with 9 bases left in between. The CDR3 sequence is CASSFVLGEQYF. The CDR3 nucleotides read TGCGCCAGCAGCTTTGTACTTGGCGAGCAGTACTTC.

This clone was seen only a few times. The chain has TRBV10-3 and TRBJ1-2; D gene uncertain. Looked up from germline, CDR1 is ENHRY and CDR2 is SYGVKD. The CDR3 has 12 residues. Deletions cut 9 bases from V and 0 bases from J, with 8 bases between. The CDR3 loop reads CAIAQANYGYTF. Written as DNA, the CDR3 is TGTGCCATAGCCCAGGCTAACTATGGCTACACCTTC.

The chain has TRBV18 and TRBJ2-5; 11 nucleotides match TRBD2. The CDR3 loop spans 17 amino acids. CDR1 is KGHSH, CDR2 LQKENI, per germline. J was trimmed by 2 bases and V by 4 bases; bases with no gene match: 9. CDR3 loop: CASSLLAGGPLQETQYF. The DNA for the CDR3 is TGTGCCAGCTCACTGCTAGCGGGGGGCCCTTTACAAGAGACCCAGTACTTC. Using reference TRBV18 and TRBJ2-5 for the parts outside the CDR3, the full variable domain is NAGVMQNPRHLVRRRGQEARLRCSPMKGHSHVYWYRQLPEEGLKFMVYLQKENIIDESGMPKERFSAEFPKEGPSILRIQQVVRGDSAAYFCASSLLAGGPLQETQYFGPGTRLLVL.

The chain is built from TRBV9 and TRBJ2-3; the match to TRBD2 covers 7 bases. The germline V gene has CDR1 SGDLS and CDR2 YYNGEE. V dropped 3 bases and J dropped 0; count of bases not matched to a gene: 10. The CDR3 is made up of 17 amino acids. The CDR3 DNA sequence: TGTGCCAGCAGCGCCTTATCGGGTAGCGGGAGCACAGATACGCAGTATTTT. Translation: CASSALSGSGSTDTQYF.

This clone was detected a few times. This chain connects TRBV6-4 to TRBJ2-1; 11 positions match TRBD2. The germline V gene has CDR1 MRHNA and CDR2 SNTAGT. V was clipped by 6 bases and J by 5 bases; unmatched bases: 6. This CDR3 region has 15 residues. CDR3 nucleotide sequence: TGTGCCAGCAGCTTACTAGCGGGAGAAAACAATGAGCAGTTCTTC. It yields the protein CASSLLAGENNEQFF.

This chain connects TRBV6-1 to TRBJ2-5, with a weak D call TRBD2 (5 bases). In germline, CDR1 is MNHNS, CDR2 SASEGT. This CDR3 comprises 13 residues. The ends were cut back, 6 bases at V and 5 bases at J, with 13 bases in the middle. Here the CDR3 reads CASRGLLWETQYF. The CDR3 bases are TGTGCCAGCAGAGGACTCTTATGGGAGACCCAGTACTTC.

CDR3 amino acids: CASGQGGSTNEKLFF. For the CDR3, the DNA is TGTGCCAGCGGACAGGGAGGGTCAACTAATGAAAAACTGTTTTTT. The gene calls are TRBV28 and TRBJ1-4; 8 bases agree with TRBD1. The CDR3 covers 15 residues. Germline V CDR1 and CDR2: MDHEN, SYDVKM. Unmatched junction bases numbered 5, after V lost 8 bases and J lost 0 bases.

This clone was observed a single time. The V call is TRBV7-9, the J call TRBJ1-4, with 7 bases matching TRBD1. J was trimmed by 3 bases and V by 5 bases; bases with no gene match: 6. This CDR3 region has 15 residues. Germline CDR1 is SEHNR and CDR2 is FQNEAQ (reference sequence). DNA for the CDR3: TGTGCCAGCAGCCAGACAGGGTACGCTAATGAAAAACTGTTTTTT. Translated: CASSQTGYANEKLFF.